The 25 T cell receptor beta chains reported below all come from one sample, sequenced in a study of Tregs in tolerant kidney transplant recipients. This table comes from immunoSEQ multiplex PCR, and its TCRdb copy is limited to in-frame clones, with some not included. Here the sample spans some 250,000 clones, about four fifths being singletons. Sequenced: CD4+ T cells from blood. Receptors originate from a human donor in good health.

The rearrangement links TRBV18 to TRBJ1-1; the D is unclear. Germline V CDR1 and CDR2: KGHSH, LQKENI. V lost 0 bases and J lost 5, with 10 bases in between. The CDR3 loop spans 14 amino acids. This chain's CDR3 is CASSPPLGSTEAFF. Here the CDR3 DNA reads TGTGCCAGCTCACCACCACTCGGGTCGACTGAAGCTTTCTTT.

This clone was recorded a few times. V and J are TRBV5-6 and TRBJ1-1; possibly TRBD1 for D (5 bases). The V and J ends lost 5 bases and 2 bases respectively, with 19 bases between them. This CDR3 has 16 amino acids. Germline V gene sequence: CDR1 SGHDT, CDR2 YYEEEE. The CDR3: CASRWGGGTSNTEAFF. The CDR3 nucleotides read TGTGCCAGCAGATGGGGGGGAGGGACGAGCAACACTGAAGCTTTCTTT. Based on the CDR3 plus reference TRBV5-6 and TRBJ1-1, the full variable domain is DAGVTQSPTHLIKTRGQQVTLRCSPKSGHDTVSWYQQALGQGPQFIFQYYEEEERQRGNFPDRFSGHQFPNYSSELNVNALLLGDSALYLCASRWGGGTSNTEAFFGQGTRLTVV.

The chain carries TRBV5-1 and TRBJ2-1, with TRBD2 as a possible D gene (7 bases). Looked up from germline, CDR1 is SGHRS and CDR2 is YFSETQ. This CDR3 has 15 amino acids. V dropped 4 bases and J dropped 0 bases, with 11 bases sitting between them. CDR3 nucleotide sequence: TGCGCCAGCAGCCCCGGGGGGCGCTCCTACAATGAGCAGTTCTTC. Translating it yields CASSPGGRSYNEQFF.

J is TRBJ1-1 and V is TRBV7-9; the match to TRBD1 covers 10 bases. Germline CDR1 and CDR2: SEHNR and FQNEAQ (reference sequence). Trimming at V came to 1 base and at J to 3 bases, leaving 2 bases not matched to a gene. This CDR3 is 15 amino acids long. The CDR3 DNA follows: TGTGCCAGCAGCTTAGTCGGACAGGGGGACACTGAAGCTTTCTTT. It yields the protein CASSLVGQGDTEAFF.

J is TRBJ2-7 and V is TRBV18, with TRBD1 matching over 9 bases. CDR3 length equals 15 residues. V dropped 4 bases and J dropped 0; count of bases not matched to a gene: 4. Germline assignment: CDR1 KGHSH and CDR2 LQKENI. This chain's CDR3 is CASSLTTGGSYEQYF. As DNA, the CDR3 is TGTGCCAGCTCACTGACGACAGGGGGCTCCTACGAGCAGTACTTC. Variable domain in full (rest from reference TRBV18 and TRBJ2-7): NAGVMQNPRHLVRRRGQEARLRCSPMKGHSHVYWYRQLPEEGLKFMVYLQKENIIDESGMPKERFSAEFPKEGPSILRIQQVVRGDSAAYFCASSLTTGGSYEQYFGPGTRLTVT.

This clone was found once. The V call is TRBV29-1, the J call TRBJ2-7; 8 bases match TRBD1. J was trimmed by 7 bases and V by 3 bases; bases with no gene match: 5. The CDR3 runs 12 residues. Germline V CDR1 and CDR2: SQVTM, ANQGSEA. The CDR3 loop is CSVEDRVSEQYF. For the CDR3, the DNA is TGCAGCGTTGAGGACAGGGTGAGTGAGCAGTACTTC.

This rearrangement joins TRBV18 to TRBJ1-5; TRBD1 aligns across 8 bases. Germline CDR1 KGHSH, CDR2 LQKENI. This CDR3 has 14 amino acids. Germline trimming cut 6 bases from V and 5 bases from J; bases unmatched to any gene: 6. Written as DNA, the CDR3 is TGTGCCAGCTCCGGACAGGGAATGGATCAGCCCCAGCATTTT. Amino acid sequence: CASSGQGMDQPQHF.

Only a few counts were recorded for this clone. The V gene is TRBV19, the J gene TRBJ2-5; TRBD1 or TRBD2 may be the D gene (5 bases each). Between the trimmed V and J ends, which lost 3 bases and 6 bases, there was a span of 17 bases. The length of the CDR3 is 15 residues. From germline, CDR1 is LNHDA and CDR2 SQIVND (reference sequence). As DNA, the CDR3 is TGTGCCAGTAGTATCTCTGAGGGGCCGCGCAAGACCCAGTACTTC. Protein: CASSISEGPRKTQYF.

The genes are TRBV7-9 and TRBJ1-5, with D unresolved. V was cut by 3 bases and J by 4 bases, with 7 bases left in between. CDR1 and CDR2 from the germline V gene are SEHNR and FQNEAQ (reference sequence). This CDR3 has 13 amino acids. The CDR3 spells CASSFLDNQPQHF. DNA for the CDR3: TGTGCCAGCAGCTTTCTAGATAATCAGCCCCAGCATTTT. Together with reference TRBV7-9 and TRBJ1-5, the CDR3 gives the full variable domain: DTGVSQNPRHKITKRGQNVTFRCDPISEHNRLYWYRQTLGQGPEFLTYFQNEAQLEKSRLLSDRFSAERPKGSFSTLEIQRTEQGDSAMYLCASSFLDNQPQHFGDGTRLSIL.

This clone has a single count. The CDR3 bases are TGTGCCAGCAGCAAGGGACAGCTCTATGGCTACACCTTC. It yields the protein CASSKGQLYGYTF. The V call is TRBV5-4, the J call TRBJ1-2, with 7 bases lining up with TRBD1. Germline CDR1 reads SGHNT; CDR2 reads YYREEE (reference sequence). The CDR3 is 13 residues long. Trimming removed 4 bases from V and 4 bases from J; junction bases left unmatched: 4. Full variable domain (missing parts from reference TRBV5-4 and TRBJ1-2): ETGVTQSPTHLIKTRGQQVTLRCSSQSGHNTVSWYQQALGQGPQFIFQYYREEENGRGNFPPRFSGLQFPNYSSELNVNALELDDSALYLCASSKGQLYGYTFGSGTRLTVV.

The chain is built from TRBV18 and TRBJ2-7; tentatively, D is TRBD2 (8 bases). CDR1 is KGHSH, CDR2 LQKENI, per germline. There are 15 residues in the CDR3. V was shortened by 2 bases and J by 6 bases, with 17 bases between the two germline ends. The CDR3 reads CASSPGNGRGLEQYF. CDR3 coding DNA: TGTGCCAGCTCACCAGGGAACGGGAGGGGGCTCGAGCAGTACTTC.

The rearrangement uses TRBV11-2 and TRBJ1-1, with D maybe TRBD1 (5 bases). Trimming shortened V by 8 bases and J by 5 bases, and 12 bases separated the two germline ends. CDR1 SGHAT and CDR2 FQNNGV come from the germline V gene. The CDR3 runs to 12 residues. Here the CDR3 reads CASGRGGTEAFF. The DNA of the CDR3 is TGTGCCAGCGGCCGGGGCGGGACTGAAGCTTTCTTT.

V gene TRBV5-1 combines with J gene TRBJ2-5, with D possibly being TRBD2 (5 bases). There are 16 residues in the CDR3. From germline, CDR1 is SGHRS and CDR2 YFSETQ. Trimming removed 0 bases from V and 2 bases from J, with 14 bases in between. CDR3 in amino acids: CASSLGRIALQETQYF. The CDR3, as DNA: TGCGCCAGCAGCTTGGGGCGAATAGCGTTACAAGAGACCCAGTACTTC.

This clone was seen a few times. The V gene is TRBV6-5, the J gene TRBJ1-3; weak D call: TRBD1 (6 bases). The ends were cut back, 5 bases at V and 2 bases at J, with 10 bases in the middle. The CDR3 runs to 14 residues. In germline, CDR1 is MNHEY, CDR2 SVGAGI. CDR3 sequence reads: CASSLGTTGNTIYF. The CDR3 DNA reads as TGTGCCAGCAGTCTCGGGACAACTGGAAACACCATATATTTT.

CDR3 amino acids: CASSPTGWSSGYTF. CDR3 DNA: TGCGCCAGCAGCCCGACTGGGTGGTCGTCGGGCTACACCTTC. The V gene is TRBV4-1, the J gene TRBJ1-2, with D unresolved. V lost 4 bases, J lost 8 bases, and 17 bases lay in between. Germline assignment: CDR1 MGHRA and CDR2 YSYEKL. This CDR3 is built from 14 residues.

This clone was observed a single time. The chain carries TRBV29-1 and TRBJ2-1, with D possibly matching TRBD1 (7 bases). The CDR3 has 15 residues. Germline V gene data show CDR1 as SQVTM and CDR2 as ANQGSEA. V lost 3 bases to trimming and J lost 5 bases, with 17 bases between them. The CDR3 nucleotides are TGCAGCGTTGACAGGGGGAGGTGGTACAACAATGAGCAGTTCTTC. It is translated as CSVDRGRWYNNEQFF.

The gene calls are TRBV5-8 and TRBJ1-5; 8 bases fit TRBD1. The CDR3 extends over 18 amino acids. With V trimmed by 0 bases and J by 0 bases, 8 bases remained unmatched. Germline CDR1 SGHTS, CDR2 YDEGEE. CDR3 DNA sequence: TGTGCCAGCAGCTTGGGCAGGGGGCCGGCTTATAGCAATCAGCCCCAGCATTTT. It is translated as CASSLGRGPAYSNQPQHF.

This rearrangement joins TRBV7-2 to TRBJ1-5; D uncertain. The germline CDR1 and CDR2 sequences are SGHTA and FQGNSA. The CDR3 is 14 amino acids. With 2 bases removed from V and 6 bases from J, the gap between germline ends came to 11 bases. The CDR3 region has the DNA TGTGCCAGCAGCTTACTGGCAGGAACTCAGCCCCAGCATTTT. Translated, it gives CASSLLAGTQPQHF.

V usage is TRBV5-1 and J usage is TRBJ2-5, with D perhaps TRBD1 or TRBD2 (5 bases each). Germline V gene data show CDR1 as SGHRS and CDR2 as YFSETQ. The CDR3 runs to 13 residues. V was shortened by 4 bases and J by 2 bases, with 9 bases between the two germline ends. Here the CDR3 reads CASSGGSQETQYF. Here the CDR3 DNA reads TGCGCCAGCAGCGGGGGTTCACAAGAGACCCAGTACTTC. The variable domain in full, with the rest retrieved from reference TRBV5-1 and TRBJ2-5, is KAGVTQTPRYLIKTRGQQVTLSCSPISGHRSVSWYQQTPGQGLQFLFEYFSETQRNKGNFPGRFSGRQFSNSRSEMNVSTLELGDSALYLCASSGGSQETQYFGPGTRLLVL.

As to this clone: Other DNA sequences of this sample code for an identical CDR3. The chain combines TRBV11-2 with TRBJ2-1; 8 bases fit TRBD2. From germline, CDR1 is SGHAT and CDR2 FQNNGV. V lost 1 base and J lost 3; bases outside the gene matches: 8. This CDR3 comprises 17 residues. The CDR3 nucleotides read TGTGCCAGCAGCTTAGCCGGACTAGCTGATTTCTACAATGAGCAGTTCTTC. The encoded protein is CASSLAGLADFYNEQFF.

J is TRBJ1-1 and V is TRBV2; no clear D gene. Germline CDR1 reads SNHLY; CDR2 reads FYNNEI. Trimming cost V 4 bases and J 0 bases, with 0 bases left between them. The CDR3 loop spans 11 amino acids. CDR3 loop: CASSVNTEAFF. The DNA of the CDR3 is TGTGCCAGCAGTGTGAACACTGAAGCTTTCTTT. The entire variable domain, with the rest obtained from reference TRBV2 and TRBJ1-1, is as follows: EPEVTQTPSHQVTQMGQEVILRCVPISNHLYFYWYRQILGQKVEFLVSFYNNEISEKSEIFDDQFSVERPDGSNFTLKIRSTKLEDSAMYFCASSVNTEAFFGQGTRLTVV.

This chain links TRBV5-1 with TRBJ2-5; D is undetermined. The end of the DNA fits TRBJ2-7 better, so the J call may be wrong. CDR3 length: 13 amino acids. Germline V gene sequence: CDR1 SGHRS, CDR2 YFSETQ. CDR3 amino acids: CASSPASRYEQYF. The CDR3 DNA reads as TGCGCCAGCAGCCCCGCGTCTCGCTACGAGCAGTACTTC.

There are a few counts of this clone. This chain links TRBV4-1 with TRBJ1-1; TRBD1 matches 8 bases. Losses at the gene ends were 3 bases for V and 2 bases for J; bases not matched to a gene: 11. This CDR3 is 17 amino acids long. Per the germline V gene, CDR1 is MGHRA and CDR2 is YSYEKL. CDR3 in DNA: TGCGCCAGCAGCCAGTCAGACAGGGGTCGGGCAAACACTGAAGCTTTCTTT. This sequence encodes CASSQSDRGRANTEAFF.

The DNA for the CDR3 is TGTGCCAGCAGCTCCGATCGATCCGGGGAGCTGTTTTTT. Translating gives CASSSDRSGELFF. V is TRBV11-2 and J is TRBJ2-2; D uncertain. The CDR3 is 13 amino acids. Germline loops: CDR1 SGHAT, CDR2 FQNNGV. Trimming stripped 4 bases from V and 6 bases from J, with 9 bases between.

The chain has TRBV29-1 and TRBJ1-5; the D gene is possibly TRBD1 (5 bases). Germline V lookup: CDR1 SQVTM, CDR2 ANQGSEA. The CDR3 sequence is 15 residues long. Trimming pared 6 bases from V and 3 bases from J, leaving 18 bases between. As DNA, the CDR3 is TGCAGCGTCGGGCCCGGGGGGAACTTCAATCAGCCCCAGCATTTT. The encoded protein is CSVGPGGNFNQPQHF.